Detailed here is one T cell receptor (beta chain). The sample belongs to a study of cytomegalovirus exposure and HLA in healthy donors. Both 60 Vbeta primers and 13 Jbeta primers went into the PCR. Profiled with immunoSEQ multiplex PCR; TCRdb holds only in-frame clones, not every one. This table has 140,000 to 150,000 clones, about three quarters appearing once. The CDR3 extends over 12 amino acids. CDR1 and CDR2 from the germline V gene are SEHNR and FQNEAQ (reference sequence). This sequence joins TRBV7-9 and TRBJ2-5; TRBD1 matches 8 bases. The J call may be mistaken, given a closer DNA end match to TRBJ2-7. The TCR originated in a male donor in good health and CMV-seronegative. Sequenced material: PBMCs. The CDR3 sequence is CASSPDRGEQYF. The CDR3 bases are TGTGCCAGCAGCCCTGACAGGGGCGAGCAGTACTTC.